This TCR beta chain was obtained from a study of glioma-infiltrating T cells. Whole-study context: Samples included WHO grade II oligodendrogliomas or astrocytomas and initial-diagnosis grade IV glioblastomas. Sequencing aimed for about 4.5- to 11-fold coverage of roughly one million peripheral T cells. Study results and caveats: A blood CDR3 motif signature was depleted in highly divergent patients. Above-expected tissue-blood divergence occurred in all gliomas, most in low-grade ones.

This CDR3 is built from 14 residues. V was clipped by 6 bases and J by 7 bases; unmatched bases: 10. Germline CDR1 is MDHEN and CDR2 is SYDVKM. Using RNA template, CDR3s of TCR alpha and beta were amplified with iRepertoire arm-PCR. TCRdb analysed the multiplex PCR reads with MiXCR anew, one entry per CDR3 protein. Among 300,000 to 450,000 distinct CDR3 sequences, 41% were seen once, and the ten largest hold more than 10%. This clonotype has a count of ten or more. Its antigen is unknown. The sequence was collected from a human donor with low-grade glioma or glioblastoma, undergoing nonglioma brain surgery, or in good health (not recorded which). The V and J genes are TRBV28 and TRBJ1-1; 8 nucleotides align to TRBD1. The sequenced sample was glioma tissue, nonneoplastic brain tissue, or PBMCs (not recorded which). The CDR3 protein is CASRTWTGKFEAFF. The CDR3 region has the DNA TGTGCCAGCAGAACTTGGACAGGGAAGTTTGAAGCTTTCTTT.